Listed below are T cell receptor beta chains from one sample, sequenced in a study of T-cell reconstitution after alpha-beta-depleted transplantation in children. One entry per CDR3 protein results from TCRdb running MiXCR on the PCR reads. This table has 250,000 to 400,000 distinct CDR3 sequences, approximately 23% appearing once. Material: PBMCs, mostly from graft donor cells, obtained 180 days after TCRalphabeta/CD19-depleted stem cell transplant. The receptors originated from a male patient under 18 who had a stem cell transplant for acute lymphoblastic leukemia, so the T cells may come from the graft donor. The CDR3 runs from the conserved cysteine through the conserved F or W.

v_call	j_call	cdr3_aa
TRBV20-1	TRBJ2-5	CSSSPADRVKETQYF
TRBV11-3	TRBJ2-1	CASSSRTGSFYNEQFF
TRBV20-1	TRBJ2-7	CSAATSGRNHEQYF
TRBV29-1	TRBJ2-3	CSVVTGHTDTQYF
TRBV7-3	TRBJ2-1	CASSPRVRGGGNEQFF
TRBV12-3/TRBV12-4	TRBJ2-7	CASSRDRGREQYF
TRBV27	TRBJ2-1	CASSLYTGSSYNEQFF
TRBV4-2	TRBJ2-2	CASSQQLAGVNTGELFF
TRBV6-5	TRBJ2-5	CASSFHSQETQYF
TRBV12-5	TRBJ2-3	CASGLVRGRTDTQYF
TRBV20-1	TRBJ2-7	CSARAHLLIYEQYF
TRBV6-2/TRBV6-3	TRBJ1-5	CASSEYVTGHQPQHF
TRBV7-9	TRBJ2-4	CASSLDSETGKNIQYF
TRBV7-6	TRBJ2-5	CASSPDTGPQETQYF
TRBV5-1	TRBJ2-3	CASRGPGPTDTQYF
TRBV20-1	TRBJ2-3	CSAPSQRIAGKDTQYF
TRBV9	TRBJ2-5	CASSVWGGQETQYF
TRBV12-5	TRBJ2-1	CASALYEASSYNEQFF
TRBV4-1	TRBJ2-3	CASSQEGPLASTDTQYF
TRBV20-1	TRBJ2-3	CSASPLADQPTDTQYF
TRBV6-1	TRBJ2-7	CASSDVRVRYEQYF
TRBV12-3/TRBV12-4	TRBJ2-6	CATRGPGANVLTF
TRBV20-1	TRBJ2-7	CSARGLAGLEQYF
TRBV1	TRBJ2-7	CTSSQDNGLATGEQYF
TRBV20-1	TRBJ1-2	CSARGQGWSRPLGNYGYTF
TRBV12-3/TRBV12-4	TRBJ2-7	CASSAGNSYEQYF
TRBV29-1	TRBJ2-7	CSVDEGTGEQYF
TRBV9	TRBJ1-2	CASSVMGLGNYGYTF
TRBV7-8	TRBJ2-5	CASSPTGTSQTQYF
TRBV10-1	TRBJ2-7	CASSLQGTYEQYF
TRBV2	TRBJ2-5	CASTRRGLAGVQETQYF
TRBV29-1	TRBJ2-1	CSVVGRYSYNEQFF
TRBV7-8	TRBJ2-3	CASFKGTSGSTDTQYF
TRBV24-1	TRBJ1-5	CATSDLNRLDQPQHF
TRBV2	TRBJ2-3	CASSGTSGRADTQYF
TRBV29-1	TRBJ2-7	CSALPGLAGGEQYF
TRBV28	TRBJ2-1	CASSFFPSAGSYNEQFF
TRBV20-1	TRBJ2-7	CSALQQDWFAYEQYF
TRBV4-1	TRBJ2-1	CASSQGTGRNEQFF
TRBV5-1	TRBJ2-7	CASSLAYSFYEQYF
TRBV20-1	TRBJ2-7	CSPSNSYEQYF
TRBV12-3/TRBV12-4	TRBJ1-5	CASSETSPGGQPQHF
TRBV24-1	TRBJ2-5	CATSDWQAVETQYF
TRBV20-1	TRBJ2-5	CSARGAAGGKIQETQYF
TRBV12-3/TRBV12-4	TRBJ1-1	CASSFWSAGTEAFF
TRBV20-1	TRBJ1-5	CSAPPGTGSTQPQHF
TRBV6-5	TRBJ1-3	CASSYSKTGNTIYF
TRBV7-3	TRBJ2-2	CASRTSGSGTGELFF
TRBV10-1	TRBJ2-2	CASSSGSLSTGELFF
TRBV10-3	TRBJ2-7	CAISEGLADYEQYF
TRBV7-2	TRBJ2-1	CASSRTGIYNEQFF
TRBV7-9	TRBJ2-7	CASSLHGNQYEQYF
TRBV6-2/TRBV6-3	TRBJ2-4	CASSSPVTGISNIQYF
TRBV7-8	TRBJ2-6	CASSQIGDRTGTSGANVLTF
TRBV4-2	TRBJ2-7	CASSQGLAGTEQYF
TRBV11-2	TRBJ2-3	CASSLGTSGRKDTQYF
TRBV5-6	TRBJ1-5	CASSSGQTYNQPQHF
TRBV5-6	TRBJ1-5	CASSYQGLQQPQHF
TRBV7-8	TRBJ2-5	CASTPFSGRSETQYF
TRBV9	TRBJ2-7	CASSAPTSIEQYF